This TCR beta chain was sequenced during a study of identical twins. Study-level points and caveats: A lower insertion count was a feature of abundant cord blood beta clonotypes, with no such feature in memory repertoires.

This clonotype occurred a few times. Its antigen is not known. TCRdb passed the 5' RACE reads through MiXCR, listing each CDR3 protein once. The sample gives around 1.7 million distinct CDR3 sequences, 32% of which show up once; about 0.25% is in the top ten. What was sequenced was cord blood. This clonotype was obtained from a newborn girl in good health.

CDR3 sequence reads: CASARIKVATDTQYF. The CDR3 DNA reads as TGCGCCAGCGCCCGAATTAAGGTGGCCACAGATACGCAGTATTTT. This chain connects TRBV5-1 to TRBJ2-3; D call uncertain. CDR3 length: 15 residues. Germline lookup yields CDR1 SGHRS and CDR2 YFSETQ. Trimming removed 7 bases at V and 2 bases at J, with 17 bases between.